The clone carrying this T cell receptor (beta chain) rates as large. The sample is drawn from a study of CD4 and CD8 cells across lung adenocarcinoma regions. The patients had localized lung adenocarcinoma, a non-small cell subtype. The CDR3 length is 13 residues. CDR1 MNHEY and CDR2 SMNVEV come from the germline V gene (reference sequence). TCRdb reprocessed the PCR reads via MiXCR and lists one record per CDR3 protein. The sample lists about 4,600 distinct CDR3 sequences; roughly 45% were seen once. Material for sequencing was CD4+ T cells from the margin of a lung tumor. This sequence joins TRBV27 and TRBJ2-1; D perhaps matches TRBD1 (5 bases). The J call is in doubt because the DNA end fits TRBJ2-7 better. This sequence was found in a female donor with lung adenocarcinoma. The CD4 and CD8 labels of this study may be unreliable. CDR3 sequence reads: CASSWGHPYEQYF. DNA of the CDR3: TGTGCCAGCAGCTGGGGCCACCCCTACGAGCAGTACTTC.